One sample yielded the 21 T cell receptor beta chains listed below, sequenced in a study of chemoradiotherapy in HPV16-positive cancers. The protocol was immunoSEQ multiplex PCR, while the TCRdb copy is restricted to in-frame clones and leaves out a portion. The table shows fewer than 25,000 clones, with around two thirds occurring only once. The specimen was taken from a patient who underwent chemoradiotherapy. The receptors here all came from a human donor with HPV-associated anogenital cancer.

This chain links TRBV30 with TRBJ1-1; the D is unclear. Germline CDR1 GTSNPN, CDR2 SVGIG (reference sequence). The CDR3 sequence is 13 residues long. V was shortened by 4 bases and J by 1 base, with 10 bases between the two germline ends. The CDR3 reads CAWKFTRNTEAFF. DNA for the CDR3: TGTGCCTGGAAGTTCACGAGGAACACTGAAGCTTTCTTT.

This chain uses TRBV7-9 with TRBJ1-1; D is uncertain. The ends were cut back, 4 bases at V and 1 base at J, with 7 bases in the middle. The germline CDR1 and CDR2 sequences are SEHNR and FQNEAQ (reference sequence). The CDR3 runs 13 residues. Written as DNA, the CDR3 is TGTGCCAGCAGCTCCCAGGAGAACACTGAAGCTTTCTTT. This gives the protein CASSSQENTEAFF.

The chain recombines TRBV5-1 with TRBJ1-5, with D maybe TRBD1 (5 bases). The CDR3 has 15 amino acids. CDR1 and CDR2 (germline): SGHRS, YFSETQ. The germline V and J ends were trimmed by 0 bases and 4 bases, with 11 bases remaining between them. CDR3 nucleotides: TGCGCCAGCAGCTTGGACGGGACGGAGAATCAGCCCCAGCATTTT. It is translated as CASSLDGTENQPQHF. Using reference TRBV5-1 and TRBJ1-5 for the parts outside the CDR3, the full variable domain is KAGVTQTPRYLIKTRGQQVTLSCSPISGHRSVSWYQQTPGQGLQFLFEYFSETQRNKGNFPGRFSGRQFSNSRSEMNVSTLELGDSALYLCASSLDGTENQPQHFGDGTRLSIL.

The chain employs TRBV30 and TRBJ1-1, with a tentative D call TRBD1 (6 bases). Germline CDR1 and CDR2: GTSNPN and SVGIG (reference sequence). CDR3 length equals 11 residues. The V gene lost 4 bases and the J gene lost 7 bases, with 10 bases spanning the gap. The CDR3 region has the DNA TGTGCCTGGATTAGGGGGATTGAAGCTTTCTTT. This sequence encodes CAWIRGIEAFF.

Only one count was recorded for this clone. The CDR3 here is CSVRQGPGEQYF. The CDR3 DNA reads TGCAGCGTTAGACAGGGGCCTGGTGAGCAGTACTTC. The genes are TRBV29-1 and TRBJ2-7, with 8 bases matching TRBD1. In germline, CDR1 is SQVTM, CDR2 ANQGSEA. V trimming: 5 bases; J trimming: 7 bases; junction bases outside the gene matches: 7. There are 12 residues in the CDR3.

This chain joins TRBV28 and TRBJ1-2, with TRBD1 matching 9 bases. V shed 6 bases and J 5 bases; nucleotides not matched to a gene: 7. The CDR3 is made up of 14 amino acids. Germline CDR1 and CDR2: MDHEN and SYDVKM. As DNA, the CDR3 is TGTGCCAGCAGGGAACAGGGGGCAGGATATGGCTACACCTTC. It encodes CASREQGAGYGYTF.

The chain recombines TRBV5-1 with TRBJ2-2; 7 bases are shared with TRBD2. This CDR3 region has 15 residues. Trimming cost V 7 bases and J 7 bases; bases outside gene matches: 13. Germline lookup yields CDR1 SGHRS and CDR2 YFSETQ. DNA of the CDR3: TGCGCCAGCTCTCCGGCGGGAGCGCTCGGCGGGGAGCTGTTTTTT. It specifies CASSPAGALGGELFF.

The chain links TRBV18 to TRBJ1-2; D perhaps matches TRBD1 (5 bases). The V gene lost 0 bases and the J gene lost 4 bases, with 18 bases spanning the gap. CDR1 and CDR2 (germline): KGHSH, LQKENI. This CDR3 is built from 17 residues. The CDR3 DNA is TGTGCCAGCTCACCACCGATCGGGGCGGGGGATGGCTATGGCTACACCTTC. Translated, it gives CASSPPIGAGDGYGYTF.

As to this clone: Other DNA sequences in this sample translate to the same CDR3. The rearrangement joins TRBV5-1 to TRBJ1-1; D is unresolved. The V end lost 3 bases, the J end lost 2 bases, and 5 bases lay between the germline ends. Germline assignment: CDR1 SGHRS and CDR2 YFSETQ. The length of the CDR3 is 12 residues. CDR3 amino acids: CASSSGNTEAFF. In nucleotides, the CDR3 is TGCGCCAGCAGCTCTGGCAACACTGAAGCTTTCTTT.

There are a few counts of this clone. This chain joins TRBV2 and TRBJ2-7, with 7 bases that match TRBD1. Trimming took 2 bases from V and 6 from J; bases not matched to a gene: 4. CDR3 length equals 13 residues. The germline V gene encodes CDR1 SNHLY and CDR2 FYNNEI. The CDR3 loop reads CASSENRDSEQYF. CDR3 nucleotides: TGTGCCAGCAGTGAAAACCGGGACAGCGAGCAGTACTTC. The full variable domain, completed using reference TRBV2 and TRBJ2-7, is EPEVTQTPSHQVTQMGQEVILRCVPISNHLYFYWYRQILGQKVEFLVSFYNNEISEKSEIFDDQFSVERPDGSNFTLKIRSTKLEDSAMYFCASSENRDSEQYFGPGTRLTVT.

The CDR3: CASSIGHTEAFF. In DNA, the CDR3 is TGTGCCAGTAGTATCGGACACACTGAAGCTTTCTTT. The chain is built from TRBV19 and TRBJ1-1; no definite D call. Between the trimmed V and J ends, which lost 3 bases and 3 bases, there was a span of 5 bases. CDR1 is LNHDA, CDR2 SQIVND, per germline (reference sequence). The CDR3 runs 12 residues.

This clone was seen a single time. The chain carries TRBV11-3 and TRBJ2-3; TRBD1 aligns across 7 bases. J was trimmed by 4 bases and V by 5 bases; bases with no gene match: 3. This CDR3 has 13 residues. Germline CDR1 reads SGHNT; CDR2 reads YENEEA. CDR3 sequence: CASSIGQADTQYF. CDR3 sequence (DNA): TGTGCCAGCAGCATTGGACAGGCAGATACGCAGTATTTT.

In the case of this clone: The junction departs from the called germline gene at one end, perhaps through a read error. V and J are TRBV6-1 and TRBJ2-1; maybe TRBD2 (5 bases). This CDR3 region has 16 residues. Germline CDR1 and CDR2: MNHNS and SASEGT. CDR3 coding DNA: TGTGCCAGCAGTCAAGCTAGAGGGATAGGATACAATGAGCAGTTCTTC. Encoded protein: CASSQARGIGYNEQFF.

This chain links TRBV5-1 with TRBJ2-5, with D perhaps being TRBD1 or TRBD2 (5 bases each). V was trimmed by 0 bases and J by 4 bases, leaving 16 bases between them. This CDR3 has 16 amino acids. The germline V gene encodes CDR1 SGHRS and CDR2 YFSETQ. CDR3 loop: CASSLGGQGSLETQYF. The CDR3 nucleotides read TGCGCCAGCAGCTTGGGAGGGCAGGGAAGCTTAGAGACCCAGTACTTC.

The chain combines TRBV6-1 with TRBJ2-5; 10 bases are a match to TRBD2. Germline CDR1 MNHNS, CDR2 SASEGT. Unmatched junction bases numbered 8, after V lost 6 bases and J lost 10 bases. CDR3 size: 13 residues. CDR3 sequence (DNA): TGTGCCAGCAGCGGAGGAGCGGGGGGGATCCAGTACTTC. Its translation: CASSGGAGGIQYF.

The chain recombines TRBV7-9 with TRBJ1-5; the match to TRBD1 covers 7 bases. CDR1 is SEHNR and CDR2 is FQNEAQ in the germline V gene (reference sequence). Unmatched junction bases numbered 9, after V lost 5 bases and J lost 11 bases. CDR3 length: 13 residues. CDR3 amino acids: CASSHDSGGSQHF. The CDR3, as DNA: TGTGCCAGCAGCCACGATTCAGGGGGGTCCCAGCATTTT.

The V and J genes are TRBV9 and TRBJ1-2; no clear D gene. V lost 0 bases and J 3 bases, leaving 9 bases between the germline ends. In germline, CDR1 is SGDLS, CDR2 YYNGEE. The CDR3 totals 14 residues. The CDR3 bases are TGTGCCAGCAGCGTAGGGAAGGGAGACTATGGCTACACCTTC. This codes for CASSVGKGDYGYTF.

V and J are TRBV5-1 and TRBJ2-5; D not certain. The CDR3 extends over 14 amino acids. Trimming pared 1 base from V and 2 bases from J, leaving 9 bases between. Germline V CDR1 and CDR2: SGHRS, YFSETQ. The CDR3 reads CASSLQSEQETQYF. As DNA, the CDR3 is TGCGCCAGCAGCTTGCAGTCAGAACAAGAGACCCAGTACTTC.

The chain carries TRBV5-8 and TRBJ2-7; 7 bases are shared with TRBD1. This CDR3 has 14 amino acids. J was trimmed by 2 bases and V by 1 base; bases with no gene match: 3. Germline CDR1 SGHTS, CDR2 YDEGEE. The CDR3 is CASSLTGEAYEQYF. The CDR3, as DNA: TGTGCCAGCAGCTTGACAGGGGAAGCCTACGAGCAGTACTTC. Full variable domain (rest looked up from reference TRBV5-8 and TRBJ2-7): EAGVTQSPTHLIKTRGQQATLRCSPISGHTSVYWYQQALGLGLQFLLWYDEGEERNRGNFPPRFSGRQFPNYSSELNVNALELEDSALYLCASSLTGEAYEQYFGPGTRLTVT.

V and J are TRBV11-2 and TRBJ2-7; D remains unclear. The CDR3 is made up of 14 amino acids. The germline gives CDR1 SGHAT, CDR2 FQNNGV. Trimming left V 3 bases short and J 1 base short, with 10 bases between. The CDR3 loop is CASSFDPRSYEQYF. The CDR3 region has the DNA TGTGCCAGCAGCTTCGACCCGAGGTCCTACGAGCAGTACTTC.

The rearrangement uses TRBV11-3 and TRBJ2-1; 9 bases agree with TRBD2. This CDR3 is 18 amino acids long. CDR1 SGHNT and CDR2 YENEEA come from the germline V gene. V shed 1 base, J shed 4 bases, and the junction held 11 bases outside the gene matches. CDR3 nucleotides: TGTGCCAGCAGCTTAGGGAGGGTAGCGGGGGAGTCATACAATGAGCAGTTCTTC. It yields the protein CASSLGRVAGESYNEQFF.